This is a list of T cell receptor beta chains from one sample in a study of T cell responses to AZD1222 COVID-19 vaccine. Repertoires were generated with immunoSEQ multiplex PCR, while TCRdb's copy carries only in-frame clones and drops some. Of about 74,000 clones in the sample, about nine tenths were seen once. Here the sequenced sample was peripheral blood, taken on day 0 of AZD1222 vaccination. The origin of the receptors is an adult in good health. Both conserved end residues are part of each CDR3. The D gene is left open where the match is weak. Expanded clones are given a class, and other clones once, few, many or no size at all.

>NA|NA|TRBJ2-1|TRBV3-1/TRBV3-2
CASSQDFLLPYNEQFF
TGTGCCAGCAGCCAAGATTTCCTACTCCCCTACAATGAGCAGTTCTTC
>NA|NA|TRBJ1-5|TRBV27
CASSLKFRTFSNQPQHF
TGTGCCAGCAGTTTAAAGTTCCGGACATTTAGCAATCAGCCCCAGCATTTT
>NA|once|TRBJ2-7|TRBV11-2
CASSRDGWGVEYEQYF
TGTGCCAGCAGCCGGGACGGATGGGGGGTAGAGTACGAGCAGTACTTC
>NA|NA|TRBJ2-2|TRBV24-1
CATSDLDTRLSTGELFF
TGTGCCACCAGTGATTTAGACACCCGATTATCCACCGGGGAGCTGTTTTTT
>NA|NA|TRBJ2-3|TRBV19
CASSIPGPRTDTQYF
TGTGCCAGTAGTATTCCGGGCCCTCGCACAGATACGCAGTATTTT
>NA|NA|TRBJ1-5|TRBV28
CASRSRGRGFYSNQPQHF
TGTGCCAGCAGGTCCCGTGGACGGGGGTTTTATAGCAATCAGCCCCAGCATTTT
>NA|NA|TRBJ1-1|TRBV14
CASSQVSGQLYTEAFF
TGTGCCAGCAGCCAAGTTAGCGGTCAGCTGTACACTGAAGCTTTCTTT
>NA|NA|TRBJ1-6|TRBV30
CAQGSSYNSPLHF
TGTGCGCAGGGGAGCTCCTATAATTCACCCCTCCACTTT
>NA|NA|TRBJ1-2|TRBV28
CASSPGSLFYGYTF
TGTGCCAGCAGTCCCGGGTCCCTGTTCTATGGCTACACCTTC
>NA|NA|TRBJ1-3|TRBV12-3/TRBV12-4
CASGTGSGNTIYF
TGTGCCAGCGGCACTGGCTCTGGAAACACCATATATTTT
>NA|NA|TRBJ1-2|TRBV6-5
CASSLGLHYGYTF
TGTGCCAGCAGCCTGGGACTACACTATGGCTACACCTTC
>NA|NA|TRBJ1-2|TRBV11-2
CASSPPIAVYGYTF
TGTGCCAGCAGCCCCCCGATCGCGGTGTACGGCTACACCTTC
>NA|NA|TRBJ1-1|TRBV27
CASSFKGRTEAFF
TGTGCCAGCAGTTTCAAGGGTAGGACTGAAGCTTTCTTT
>NA|NA|TRBJ2-1|TRBV5-6
CASSLETDNEQFF
TGTGCCAGCAGCTTGGAGACAGACAATGAGCAGTTCTTC
>TRBD1|NA|TRBJ1-4|TRBV24-1
CATSDGTGDNEKLFF
TGTGCCACCAGTGACGGGACAGGGGACAATGAAAAACTGTTTTTT
>NA|few|TRBJ2-1|TRBV6-5
CASSYSTFGGENEQFF
TGTGCCAGCAGTTACTCCACATTTGGGGGAGAAAATGAGCAGTTCTTC
>NA|NA|TRBJ2-7|TRBV7-2
CASSLAVGGQIEQYF
TGTGCCAGCAGCTTAGCGGTAGGAGGACAAATAGAGCAGTACTTC
>NA|NA|TRBJ1-4|TRBV5-6
CASRQQGGDEKLFF
TGTGCCAGCAGGCAACAGGGCGGCGACGAAAAACTGTTTTTT
>NA|NA|TRBJ2-1|TRBV13
CASSSQAEEQFF
TGTGCCAGCAGCTCCCAAGCAGAGGAGCAGTTCTTC
>TRBD1|NA|TRBJ1-2|TRBV28
CASSRGLLDYGYTF
TGTGCCAGCAGCAGGGGGTTACTTGACTATGGCTACACCTTC
>TRBD1|few|TRBJ1-1|TRBV6-2/TRBV6-3
CASSYGQGFYTEAFF
TGTGCCAGCAGTTACGGACAGGGGTTTTACACTGAAGCTTTCTTT
>TRBD1|NA|TRBJ2-3|TRBV7-2
CASSLAYDRVHADTQYF
TGTGCCAGCAGCTTAGCGTATGACAGGGTCCATGCAGATACGCAGTATTTT
>NA|NA|TRBJ2-7|TRBV3-1/TRBV3-2
CASSPPDRYEQYF
TGTGCCAGCAGCCCACCCGACAGGTACGAGCAGTACTTC
>NA|NA|TRBJ2-2|TRBV28
CASSFHPGLGTGELFF
TGTGCCAGCAGTTTCCATCCAGGGTTGGGCACCGGGGAGCTGTTTTTT
>TRBD2|once|TRBJ2-3|TRBV7-2
CASSFRTSGGGTDTQYF
TGTGCCAGCAGCTTCAGGACTAGCGGAGGGGGCACAGATACGCAGTATTTT
>NA|NA|TRBJ2-6|TRBV11-3
CASSPRGPSGANVLTF
TGTGCCAGCAGCCCGAGGGGCCCCTCTGGGGCCAACGTCCTGACTTTC
>NA|NA|TRBJ2-1|TRBV7-9
CAKGQWPYNEQFF
TGTGCCAAAGGACAGTGGCCCTACAATGAGCAGTTCTTC
>NA|NA|TRBJ1-5|TRBV30
CAWSLTGTYSNQPQHF
TGTGCCTGGAGTTTGACCGGGACTTATAGCAATCAGCCCCAGCATTTT
>NA|NA|TRBJ1-1|TRBV7-3
CASSFARSTEAFF
TGTGCCAGCAGCTTCGCGCGGAGCACTGAAGCTTTCTTT